This T cell receptor (beta chain) was sequenced during a study of naive and memory T cell subsets. A UMI-containing oligonucleotide was joined by 3' ligation to the TCR cDNA template. Adult healthy volunteers gave 2.5 ml peripheral blood for whole-blood RNA. Amplification of ligated cDNA took four PCR rounds with SP2 and nested alpha and beta constant primers. Using its own MiXCR run on the 5' RACE reads, TCRdb lists one record per CDR3 protein. The sample includes around 56,000 distinct CDR3 sequences, approximately 8% of them seen just once. This clonotype turned up a few times. The CDR3 has 13 residues. Between the trimmed V and J ends, which lost 3 bases and 10 bases, there was a span of 15 bases. CDR1 and CDR2 (germline): KGHSH, LQKENI.

This clonotype was sampled from a female donor in good health. The chain carries TRBV18 and TRBJ1-1, with D perhaps matching TRBD1 (5 bases). The CDR3 nucleotides read TGTGCCAGCTCACCTTCGGACACCCGAGGAGCTTTCTTT. It specifies CASSPSDTRGAFF.